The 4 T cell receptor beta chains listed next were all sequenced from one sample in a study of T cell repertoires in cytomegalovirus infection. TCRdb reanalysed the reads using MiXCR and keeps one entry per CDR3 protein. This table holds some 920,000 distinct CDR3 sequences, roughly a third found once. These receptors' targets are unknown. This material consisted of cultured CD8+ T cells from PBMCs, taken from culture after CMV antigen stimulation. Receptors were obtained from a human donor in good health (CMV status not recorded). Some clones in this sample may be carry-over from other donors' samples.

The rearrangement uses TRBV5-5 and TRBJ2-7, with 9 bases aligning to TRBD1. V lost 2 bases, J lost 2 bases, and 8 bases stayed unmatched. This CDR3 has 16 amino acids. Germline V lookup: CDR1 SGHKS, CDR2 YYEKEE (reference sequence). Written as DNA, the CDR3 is TGTGCCAGCAGCTTATTGGGACAGGGAAACGCCTACGAGCAGTACGTC. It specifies CASSLLGQGNAYEQYV.

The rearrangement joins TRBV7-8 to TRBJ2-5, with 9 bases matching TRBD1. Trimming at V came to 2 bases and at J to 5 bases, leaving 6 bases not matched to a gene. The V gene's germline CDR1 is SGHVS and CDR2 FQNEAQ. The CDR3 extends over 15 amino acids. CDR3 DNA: TGTGCCAGCAGCTTAATACAGGGGGCATGGGAGACCCAGTACTTC. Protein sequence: CASSLIQGAWETQYF.

As DNA, the CDR3 is TGCGCCAGCAGCTACTCCAGGACAGGGAACACCGGGGAGCTGTTTTTT. Translated, it gives CASSYSRTGNTGELFF. The chain has TRBV4-1 and TRBJ2-2; 7 positions match TRBD1. CDR1 is MGHRA and CDR2 is YSYEKL in the germline V gene. This CDR3 region has 16 residues. Trimming cost V 5 bases and J 1 base; bases outside gene matches: 7.

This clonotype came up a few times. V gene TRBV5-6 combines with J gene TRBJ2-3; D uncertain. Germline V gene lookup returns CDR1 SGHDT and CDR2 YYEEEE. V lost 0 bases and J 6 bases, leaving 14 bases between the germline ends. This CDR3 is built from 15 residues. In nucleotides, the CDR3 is TGTGCCAGCAGCTTGGAGGTGACTGGCAGGGATACGCAGTATTTT. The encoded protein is CASSLEVTGRDTQYF.